This T cell receptor (beta chain) stems from a study of T-cell memory formation after mild COVID-19. Across the study: Clusters of TCRs were largely donor specific.

CDR1 SNHLY and CDR2 FYNNEI come from the germline V gene. The trim removed 7 bases at V and 5 bases at J, leaving 8 bases unmatched. This CDR3 region has 14 residues. TCR alpha and TCR beta cDNA libraries carrying sample barcodes and UMIs were produced by 5'RACE using constant-segment primers. TCRdb reanalysed the 5' RACE reads using MiXCR and keeps one entry per CDR3 protein. Of under 450,000 distinct CDR3 sequences listed, 20% to 25% were seen once; the top ten hold 21%. The clonotype comes from a man between 18 and 29 years old who had mild COVID-19 (a few samples of this study predate the infection). Cell type and time point are not known. The material sequenced was PBMCs or a T cell subset sorted from them (not recorded which). J is TRBJ2-7 and V is TRBV2; 10 positions match TRBD1. The CDR3 reads CASKKRDRGNEQYF. CDR3 DNA sequence: TGTGCCAGCAAAAAACGGGACAGGGGTAACGAGCAGTACTTC. Looking up the rest from reference TRBV2 and TRBJ2-7 gives the full variable domain: EPEVTQTPSHQVTQMGQEVILRCVPISNHLYFYWYRQILGQKVEFLVSFYNNEISEKSEIFDDQFSVERPDGSNFTLKIRSTKLEDSAMYFCASKKRDRGNEQYFGPGTRLTVT.